This T cell receptor beta chain derives from a study of blood T cells in healthy people across ages. Per sample, at least 5 micrograms of total RNA were extracted. V dropped 2 bases and J dropped 3 bases, with 10 bases sitting between them. The CDR3 consists of 14 residues. From germline, CDR1 is SGHRS and CDR2 YFSETQ. This clonotype came up a few times. A second PCR, run for roughly 7 to 11 cycles, used a sample-barcoded 5' primer plus a J-beta primer mix. The study obtained at least 3 million CDR3-containing paired-end reads from every sample. One entry per CDR3 protein, called by TCRdb with MiXCR from the 5' RACE reads. The table lists around 800,000 distinct CDR3 sequences, about a quarter of them singletons. These data are also associated with another study on T cells of mothers and their children. That study reports: The extracted RNA was employed in its entirety for cDNA synthesis, at roughly 1.6 ug per 15 ul.

This sequence originates from a boy between 10 and 17 years old in good health. The chain couples TRBV5-1 to TRBJ2-3, with a possible D match to TRBD1 (6 bases). Input material: blood. In nucleotides, the CDR3 is TGCGCCAGCAGCTTAACAGGGTGGACAGATACGCAGTATTTT. Translated: CASSLTGWTDTQYF.